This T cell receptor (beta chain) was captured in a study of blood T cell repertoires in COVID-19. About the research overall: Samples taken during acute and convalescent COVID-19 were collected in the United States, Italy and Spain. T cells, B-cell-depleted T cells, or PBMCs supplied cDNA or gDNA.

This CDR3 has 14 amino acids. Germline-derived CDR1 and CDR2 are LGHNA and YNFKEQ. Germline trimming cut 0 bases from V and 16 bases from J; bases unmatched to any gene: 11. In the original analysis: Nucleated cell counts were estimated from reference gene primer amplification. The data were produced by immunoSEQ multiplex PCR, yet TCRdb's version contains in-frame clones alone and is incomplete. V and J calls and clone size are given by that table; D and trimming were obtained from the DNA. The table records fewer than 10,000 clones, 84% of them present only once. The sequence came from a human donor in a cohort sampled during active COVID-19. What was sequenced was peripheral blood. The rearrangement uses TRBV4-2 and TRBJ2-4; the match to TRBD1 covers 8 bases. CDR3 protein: CASSQDRQGAISYF. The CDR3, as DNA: TGTGCCAGCAGCCAAGATCGGCAGGGGGCGATCTCTTACTTC.